Shown below are 26 T cell receptor beta chains from a single sample sequenced in a study of T-cell reconstitution after alpha-beta-depleted transplantation in children. Unique molecular identifiers were incorporated into the prepared TCRbeta library. MiXCR, applied by TCRdb to the PCR reads, yields one record per CDR3 protein. The sample carries about 270,000 distinct CDR3 sequences, about a tenth recorded once. Material: PBMCs from the stem cell graft donor, obtained from the stem cell graft. The source of these receptors is a human donor who donated a stem cell graft to a child with SCID.

This clonotype has only a few counts. CDR3 in DNA: TGTGCCAGCAGCTCAATCGGGACAGGGAACTCCTACGAGCAGTACTTC. This codes for CASSSIGTGNSYEQYF. V is TRBV5-6 and J is TRBJ2-7; 9 bases are a match to TRBD1. CDR1 is SGHDT, CDR2 YYEEEE, per germline. The V and J ends lost 3 bases and 0 bases, in that order; junction bases with no gene match: 7. The CDR3 contains 16 residues.

V usage is TRBV11-3 and J usage is TRBJ2-3, with 11 bases aligning to TRBD2. The J segment lost 2 bases and the V segment lost 5 bases, leaving 6 bases of the junction unmatched. The CDR3 has 16 amino acids. In germline, CDR1 is SGHNT, CDR2 YENEEA. The CDR3 sequence: CASSLQTSGATDTQYF. DNA of the CDR3: TGTGCCAGCAGCCTACAGACTAGCGGGGCCACAGATACGCAGTATTTT.

V is TRBV3-1 and J is TRBJ2-7; 8 bases line up with TRBD1. J was trimmed by 5 bases and V by 1 base; bases with no gene match: 4. The CDR3 is 14 residues long. From germline, CDR1 is LGHDT and CDR2 YNNKEL (reference sequence). CDR3 region: CASSQVDRDHEQYF. The CDR3 nucleotides read TGTGCCAGCAGCCAAGTGGACAGGGACCACGAGCAGTACTTC.

This clonotype came up many times. The rearrangement links TRBV20-1 to TRBJ1-1, with D uncertain. This CDR3 contains 13 residues. Germline assignment: CDR1 DFQATT and CDR2 SNEGSKA (reference sequence). Trimming pared 3 bases from V and 4 bases from J, leaving 12 bases between. The CDR3 DNA follows: TGCAGTGCTAGCGGTTTTATGGGCACTGAAGCTTTCTTT. Translation: CSASGFMGTEAFF.

The chain joins TRBV10-3 to TRBJ2-1; 11 nucleotides match TRBD2. The V and J ends lost 3 bases and 8 bases, in that order; junction bases with no gene match: 6. The CDR3 runs to 15 residues. Germline assignment: CDR1 ENHRY and CDR2 SYGVKD. CDR3 residues: CAISDSGGATYEQFF. CDR3 DNA sequence: TGTGCCATCAGTGATAGCGGGGGGGCGACCTATGAGCAGTTCTTC.

The chain carries TRBV5-1 and TRBJ2-3; D remains ambiguous. The CDR3 contains 15 residues. Per the germline V gene, CDR1 is SGHRS and CDR2 is YFSETQ. The V end was cut by 2 bases, the J end by 2 bases, with 12 bases between. The CDR3 nucleotides are TGCGCCAGCAGCTTTAGTGTGGGCGTCACAGATACGCAGTATTTT. Translation: CASSFSVGVTDTQYF.

A word on this clonotype: Possible read error: a much larger clone is one base away. This chain links TRBV12-3 or TRBV12-4 with TRBJ2-3; D not certain. The CDR3 has 15 amino acids. Trimming left V 7 bases short and J 2 bases short, with 16 bases between. The DNA for the CDR3 is TGTGCCAGCACCTCTGGTCCGTCGGTCACAGATACGCAGTATTTT. It codes for CASTSGPSVTDTQYF.

This rearrangement joins TRBV3-1 to TRBJ2-7; D remains unclear. The CDR3 spans 14 residues. V was pared by 4 bases and J by 0 bases, with 10 bases between. Germline CDR1 LGHDT, CDR2 YNNKEL (reference sequence). The CDR3 DNA reads as TGTGCCAGCAGCCTTGCAAGAAGCTCCTACGAGCAGTACTTC. Its translation: CASSLARSSYEQYF.

This clonotype showed up just a few times. The rearrangement links TRBV29-1 to TRBJ1-5; TRBD1 matches at 9 bases. Losses at the gene ends were 4 bases for V and 2 bases for J; bases not matched to a gene: 3. The CDR3 contains 14 residues. Germline CDR1 SQVTM, CDR2 ANQGSEA. For the CDR3, the DNA is TGCAGCGTTGGGGACAGGGATCGCAATCAGCCCCAGCATTTT. Residues: CSVGDRDRNQPQHF.

The V gene is TRBV13, the J gene TRBJ1-1; no firm D call. V was trimmed by 4 bases and J by 0 bases, leaving 12 bases between them. CDR1 is PRHDT and CDR2 is FYEKMQ in the germline V gene (reference sequence). This CDR3 is built from 15 residues. CDR3 DNA sequence: TGTGCCAGCAGCTCGGACCGATCGATGAACACTGAAGCTTTCTTT. Amino acids: CASSSDRSMNTEAFF.

The sample holds one count of this clonotype. At one boundary the junction diverges from the germline segment, which might be a read error. J is TRBJ2-1 and V is TRBV5-1; D not certain. This CDR3 region has 15 residues. Germline V lookup: CDR1 SGHRS, CDR2 YFSETQ. The CDR3 region is CASSLGGNPYKEQFF. The CDR3 DNA sequence: TGCGCCAGCAGCTTGGGTGGGAACCCCTACAAAGAGCAGTTCTTC.

The gene calls are TRBV20-1 and TRBJ2-5; TRBD2 aligns across 11 bases. Germline loops: CDR1 DFQATT, CDR2 SNEGSKA (reference sequence). This CDR3 has 16 residues. The V gene end was trimmed by 6 bases and the J gene end by 0 bases; junction bases not matched to a gene: 9. The CDR3 reads CSATPETSGDQETQYF. For the CDR3, the DNA is TGCAGTGCAACCCCCGAGACTAGCGGGGACCAAGAGACCCAGTACTTC.

This clonotype occurred a few times. The genes are TRBV6-5 and TRBJ2-5, with D unresolved. The V end lost 2 bases, the J end lost 1 base, and 8 bases lay between the germline ends. Germline CDR1 reads MNHEY; CDR2 reads SVGAGI. The CDR3 covers 14 residues. As DNA, the CDR3 is TGTGCCAGCAGTTACCGGCGGACCCAAGAGACCCAGTACTTC. As protein: CASSYRRTQETQYF.

This rearrangement joins TRBV6-1 to TRBJ2-7; perhaps TRBD1 as D (6 bases). This CDR3 contains 13 residues. The germline V gene encodes CDR1 MNHNS and CDR2 SASEGT. The V end was cut by 6 bases, the J end by 2 bases, with 11 bases between. CDR3 residues: CASRGDKTYEQYF. The CDR3 DNA is TGTGCCAGCAGGGGGGACAAGACCTACGAGCAGTACTTC.

The genes are TRBV7-2 and TRBJ2-2; D remains unclear. Germline CDR1 is SGHTA and CDR2 is FQGNSA. V lost 2 bases, J lost 12 bases, and 13 bases lay in between. The CDR3 runs to 13 residues. The CDR3 region has the DNA TGTGCCAGCAGCTTAACTAAGTCTACCAAGCTGTTTTTT. Encoded protein: CASSLTKSTKLFF.

The chain couples TRBV4-1 to TRBJ2-7; D is ambiguous. The V end lost 1 base, the J end lost 6 bases, and 4 bases lay between the germline ends. The length of the CDR3 is 11 residues. Germline V gives CDR1 MGHRA, CDR2 YSYEKL. The CDR3 protein is CASSQGSEQYF. CDR3 DNA: TGCGCCAGCAGCCAAGGCAGCGAGCAGTACTTC.

In its sample, this clonotype was seen a few times. The junction shows a germline mismatch at one end, possibly a read error. The chain couples TRBV7-7 to TRBJ2-1, with 10 nucleotides matching TRBD1. The CDR3 runs to 16 residues. Germline values: CDR1 SSHAT, CDR2 FNYEAQ (reference sequence). CDR3 sequence reads: CASSFPPGTGDHEQFF. The CDR3 DNA follows: TGTGCTAGCAGCTTTCCCCCCGGGACAGGGGACCATGAGCAGTTCTTC.

V is TRBV5-5 and J is TRBJ2-7, with 10 bases fitting TRBD2. The CDR3 spans 17 residues. The J segment lost 3 bases and the V segment lost 4 bases, leaving 13 bases of the junction unmatched. CDR1 is SGHKS, CDR2 YYEKEE, per germline (reference sequence). The CDR3 reads CASSLRGLAGEIYEQYF. The CDR3 DNA sequence: TGTGCCAGCAGCCTGAGGGGGCTAGCGGGGGAAATCTACGAGCAGTACTTC.

The V gene is TRBV9, the J gene TRBJ2-3; D ambiguous. V was clipped by 4 bases and J by 6 bases, with 9 bases between them. The CDR3 length is 12 residues. Looked up from germline, CDR1 is SGDLS and CDR2 is YYNGEE. The chain's CDR3 is CASSSRVDTQYF. CDR3 bases: TGTGCCAGCAGCTCTAGGGTGGATACGCAGTATTTT.

V is TRBV27 and J is TRBJ1-2; 7 positions match TRBD1. Unmatched junction bases numbered 3, after V lost 4 bases and J lost 1 base. The CDR3 extends over 14 amino acids. Germline CDR1 reads MNHEY; CDR2 reads SMNVEV (reference sequence). The CDR3 sequence is CASSSYRGNYGYTF. CDR3 bases: TGTGCCAGCAGTTCTTACAGGGGTAACTATGGCTACACCTTC.

The chain joins TRBV13 to TRBJ2-7; D possibly corresponds to TRBD1 (6 bases). This CDR3 is built from 14 residues. Germline lookup yields CDR1 PRHDT and CDR2 FYEKMQ (reference sequence). Trimming shortened V by 5 bases and J by 5 bases, and 16 bases separated the two germline ends. The CDR3 loop is CASSTVTGYDEQYF. The CDR3 coding sequence is TGTGCCAGCAGCACAGTTACAGGGTACGACGAGCAGTACTTC.

The chain is built from TRBV10-3 and TRBJ1-2; D ambiguous. The CDR3 runs to 18 residues. V was clipped by 6 bases and J by 1 base, with 24 bases between them. Germline V gives CDR1 ENHRY, CDR2 SYGVKD. The chain's CDR3 is CAISSQAGKPGGNYGYTF. Here the CDR3 DNA reads TGTGCCATCAGCTCCCAAGCCGGAAAACCTGGAGGTAACTATGGCTACACCTTC.

This chain uses TRBV25-1 with TRBJ2-3; a weak D match, TRBD2 (6 bases). Germline CDR1 reads MGHDK; CDR2 reads SYGVNS. V lost 1 base and J 5 bases, leaving 10 bases between the germline ends. This CDR3 region has 14 residues. The DNA for the CDR3 is TGTGCCAGCAGTGAATTTGGGGGGATAGATACGCAGTATTTT. Its protein product is CASSEFGGIDTQYF. The whole variable domain, filled in from reference TRBV25-1 and TRBJ2-3, reads EADIYQTPRYLVIGTGKKITLECSQTMGHDKMYWYQQDPGMELHLIHYSYGVNSTEKGDLSSESTVSRIRTEHFPLTLESARPSHTSQYLCASSEFGGIDTQYFGPGTRLTVL.

This chain connects TRBV4-1 to TRBJ2-7; a possible D gene is TRBD2 (6 bases). Germline V lookup: CDR1 MGHRA, CDR2 YSYEKL. CDR3 length: 15 amino acids. V gave up 3 bases and J gave up 4 bases, with 16 bases separating them. The CDR3 region is CASSQYGTPEYEQYF. CDR3 nucleotides: TGCGCCAGCAGCCAGTACGGGACTCCCGAGTACGAGCAGTACTTC.

This chain joins TRBV21-1 and TRBJ2-3; TRBD1, the table's D call, lacks a check against the DNA. TRBV21-1 is tagged as a pseudogene. The CDR3 contains 15 residues. CDR3: CASSKGDMVPDTQYF. CDR3 in DNA: TGTGCCAGCAGCAAAGGGGACATGGTACCAGATACGCAGTATTTT.

This clonotype was counted a few times. The gene calls are TRBV7-3 and TRBJ2-7; D may be TRBD2 (5 bases). Trimming stripped 2 bases from V and 2 bases from J, with 16 bases between. Germline CDR1 SGHTA, CDR2 FQGTGA. The CDR3 spans 16 residues. The CDR3 is CASSLERRDPPYEQYF. DNA for the CDR3: TGTGCCAGCAGCTTAGAGCGCCGGGATCCCCCCTACGAGCAGTACTTC.